Following are 9 T cell receptor beta chains from one sample sequenced in a study of identical twins. Using its own MiXCR run on the 5' RACE reads, TCRdb lists one record per CDR3 protein. The sample lists approximately 220,000 distinct CDR3 sequences; around 8.1% were seen once. This sample also appeared in a second study, on yellow fever vaccine responses in identical twins.

The material sequenced was memory (CD45RO+) T cells sorted from blood. These receptors came from a woman between 18 and 30 years old in good health.

This clonotype was counted at least ten times. The J gene is TRBJ1-1, the V gene TRBV5-1; D gene ambiguous. Trimming cost V 5 bases and J 0 bases, with 11 bases left between them. The CDR3 spans 14 residues. Germline-derived CDR1 and CDR2 are SGHRS and YFSETQ. The CDR3 is CASRLGSLNTEAFF. For the CDR3, the DNA is TGCGCCAGCAGGCTGGGGTCTTTGAACACTGAAGCTTTCTTT. The whole variable domain, remainder taken from reference TRBV5-1 and TRBJ1-1, is KAGVTQTPRYLIKTRGQQVTLSCSPISGHRSVSWYQQTPGQGLQFLFEYFSETQRNKGNFPGRFSGRQFSNSRSEMNVSTLELGDSALYLCASRLGSLNTEAFFGQGTRLTVV.

This chain uses TRBV11-2 with TRBJ2-3; 8 bases are a match to TRBD2. The V and J ends lost 4 bases and 2 bases, in that order; junction bases with no gene match: 8. CDR3 length: 16 residues. Germline assignment: CDR1 SGHAT and CDR2 FQNNGV. As DNA, the CDR3 is TGTGCCAGCAGCTCTGGACTAGCCCTACTCACAGATACGCAGTATTTT. It yields the protein CASSSGLALLTDTQYF.

This clonotype was detected only a few times. J is TRBJ1-1 and V is TRBV7-2, with 8 bases aligning to TRBD1. V was clipped by 5 bases and J by 1 base; unmatched bases: 6. Germline V gene sequence: CDR1 SGHTA, CDR2 FQGNSA. The CDR3 length is 15 residues. The CDR3 region has the DNA TGTGCCAGCAGCCCCAGACAGGGGTCGAACACTGAAGCTTTCTTT. Protein product: CASSPRQGSNTEAFF.

This clonotype was seen ten or more times. V and J are TRBV10-3 and TRBJ2-7, with TRBD2 matching over 9 bases. The CDR3 has 14 residues. V lost 10 bases, J lost 3 bases, and 10 bases stayed unmatched. Germline V gene data show CDR1 as ENHRY and CDR2 as SYGVKD. The CDR3 nucleotides are TGTGCCACCACCTTAGCGGGGGACTTCTACGAGCAGTACTTC. Protein product: CATTLAGDFYEQYF.

The sample holds many counts of this clonotype. The chain combines TRBV11-2 with TRBJ2-7; TRBD2 matches 8 bases. The CDR3 totals 18 residues. J lost 2 bases, V lost 0 bases, and 12 bases had no gene match. Germline V lookup: CDR1 SGHAT, CDR2 FQNNGV. CDR3 sequence (DNA): TGTGCCAGCAGCTTAGAAGGTATCTACGGGAGGGTGGCCTACGAGCAGTACTTC. Amino acid sequence: CASSLEGIYGRVAYEQYF.

This clonotype appeared many times. The chain employs TRBV27 and TRBJ2-7, with a weak D call TRBD1 (6 bases). The CDR3 runs 15 residues. Trimming removed 5 bases from V and 1 base from J, with 15 bases in between. Germline CDR1 MNHEY, CDR2 SMNVEV (reference sequence). CDR3 coding DNA: TGTGCCAGCAGTCTCCAATGGGACACATCCTACGAGCAGTACTTC. Protein: CASSLQWDTSYEQYF.

This clonotype was detected only a few times. This chain links TRBV5-1 with TRBJ2-3, with D unresolved. From germline, CDR1 is SGHRS and CDR2 YFSETQ. Trimming removed 2 bases at V and 2 bases at J, with 9 bases between. The CDR3 has 14 amino acids. Here the CDR3 DNA reads TGCGCCAGCAGCTTATCGGACCCCACAGATACGCAGTATTTT. Translated, it gives CASSLSDPTDTQYF.

There are a few counts of this clonotype. The J gene is TRBJ2-7, the V gene TRBV6-1, with D maybe TRBD2 (5 bases). Germline V lookup: CDR1 MNHNS, CDR2 SASEGT. Trimming took off 0 bases at V and 2 bases at J, with 11 bases between the two ends. This CDR3 contains 15 residues. The CDR3 DNA follows: TGTGCCAGCAGTGAAGCAAGCGACGGGACCTACGAGCAGTACTTC. Translation gives CASSEASDGTYEQYF.

This clonotype showed up just a few times. V is TRBV5-4 and J is TRBJ2-1; 9 bases fit TRBD2. The CDR3 is 16 amino acids. From germline, CDR1 is SGHNT and CDR2 YYREEE (reference sequence). Unmatched junction bases numbered 7, after V lost 4 bases and J lost 2 bases. CDR3 DNA sequence: TGTGCCAGCAGCGGGAGCGGGGGGCCCCCCTACAATGAGCAGTTCTTC. Translated, it gives CASSGSGGPPYNEQFF.